This T cell receptor (beta chain) was obtained from a study of blood T cell repertoires in COVID-19. Whole-study context: The United States, Italy and Spain were the sources of the acute and convalescent COVID-19 samples. Nucleic acid was either cDNA or gDNA, and it came from T cells, B-cell-depleted T cells, or PBMCs.

This clone has more than one count but fewer than ten. Data came from immunoSEQ multiplex PCR; TCRdb stores just in-frame clones and leaves some out. The sample shows around 57,000 clones, over 75% of them seen only once. Sample: peripheral blood. The sequence was obtained from a human donor in a cohort sampled during active COVID-19.

CDR3 amino acids: CASSLGGPPGPRVDGYTF. For the CDR3, the DNA is TGTGCCAGCAGCTTAGGGGGCCCCCCCGGGCCTCGGGTAGATGGCTACACCTTC. This rearrangement joins TRBV7-6 to TRBJ1-2, with D perhaps matching TRBD1 (5 bases). Trimming removed 1 base from V and 6 bases from J, with 24 bases in between. CDR3 size: 18 residues. Germline V gene sequence: CDR1 SGHVS, CDR2 FNYEAQ.